What follows are 10 T cell receptor beta chains derived from one specimen sequenced in a study of a mutant IDH1 vaccine in newly diagnosed glioma. Sequenced by immunoSEQ multiplex PCR; TCRdb stores in-frame clones only, minus some. The sample shows some 22,000 clones, less than 80% of them seen only once. Time point defined: week 11, during vaccination. Each dose delivered 300 ug of mutant IDH1 20-mer peptide subcutaneously with imiquimod. These receptors have no identified antigens. The input for sequencing was PBMCs, taken from a glioma patient whose treatment included an IDH1 peptide vaccine. Source of these receptors: a man aged 35 to 55 with glioma.

This clone occurred a few times. The chain links TRBV7-2 to TRBJ1-1; D not resolved. The germline CDR1 and CDR2 sequences are SGHTA and FQGNSA. This CDR3 comprises 13 residues. V lost 3 bases to trimming and J lost 4 bases, with 9 bases between them. CDR3 nucleotides: TGTGCCAGCAGCTTGAGTCAGGCCACTGAAGCTTTCTTT. This gives the protein CASSLSQATEAFF.

The chain carries TRBV5-6 and TRBJ1-6, with a tentative D call TRBD1 (5 bases). Germline lookup yields CDR1 SGHDT and CDR2 YYEEEE. This CDR3 has 14 amino acids. The germline V and J ends were trimmed by 4 bases and 7 bases, with 12 bases remaining between them. The CDR3 bases are TGTGCCAGCAGCCTGGGAGGGGTCAATTCACCCCTCCACTTT. Protein sequence: CASSLGGVNSPLHF. The full variable domain, completed using reference TRBV5-6 and TRBJ1-6, is DAGVTQSPTHLIKTRGQQVTLRCSPKSGHDTVSWYQQALGQGPQFIFQYYEEEERQRGNFPDRFSGHQFPNYSSELNVNALLLGDSALYLCASSLGGVNSPLHFGNGTRLTVT.

This clone was seen more than once but under ten times. The chain uses TRBV5-5 and TRBJ2-5; D not resolved. The CDR3 spans 14 residues. V was pared by 0 bases and J by 4 bases, with 10 bases between. Looked up from germline, CDR1 is SGHKS and CDR2 is YYEKEE (reference sequence). CDR3 coding DNA: TGTGCCAGCAGCTTGGCGAGGCTCGCAGAGACCCAGTACTTC. As protein: CASSLARLAETQYF.

The gene calls are TRBV23-1 and TRBJ1-3; no clear D gene. TRBV23-1 is given ORF status, its function remaining uncertain. There are 14 residues in the CDR3. With 6 bases removed from V and 0 bases from J, the gap between germline ends came to 9 bases. The CDR3 region is CASRGPSSGNTIYF. The CDR3 nucleotides read TGCGCCAGCAGAGGGCCGAGCTCTGGAAACACCATATATTTT.

In this sample, this clone turned up once. V usage is TRBV10-3 and J usage is TRBJ2-7; 7 bases map to TRBD2. Losses at the gene ends were 5 bases for V and 9 bases for J; bases not matched to a gene: 10. This CDR3 region has 13 residues. CDR1 is ENHRY and CDR2 is SYGVKD in the germline V gene. The CDR3 DNA sequence: TGTGCCATCAGTTCCGGACTAGAAAAAGGGCAGTACGTC. It specifies CAISSGLEKGQYV.

The genes are TRBV2 and TRBJ2-1; the match to TRBD2 covers 7 bases. CDR1 is SNHLY and CDR2 is FYNNEI in the germline V gene. The length of the CDR3 is 14 residues. V lost 6 bases to trimming and J lost 0 bases; unmatched junction nucleotides: 2. CDR3 coding DNA: TGTGCCAGCAGGGGGGGGAGCTCCTACAATGAGCAGTTCTTC. It translates to CASRGGSSYNEQFF.

The chain combines TRBV9 with TRBJ2-1; D is unclear. Germline CDR1 reads SGDLS; CDR2 reads YYNGEE. The CDR3 consists of 14 residues. Trimming took 0 bases from V and 8 from J, leaving 12 bases between them. For the CDR3, the DNA is TGTGCCAGCAGCGTAGGGGGTTCTTCTTATGAGCAGTTCTTC. This sequence encodes CASSVGGSSYEQFF.

The rearrangement joins TRBV6-5 to TRBJ1-2; 8 positions agree with TRBD1. The germline V gene has CDR1 MNHEY and CDR2 SVGAGI. V lost 2 bases to trimming and J lost 3 bases; unmatched junction nucleotides: 5. CDR3 size: 15 residues. The CDR3 nucleotides read TGTGCCAGCAGTTACCCCGGGACAGGCTACTATGGCTACACCTTC. Translating it yields CASSYPGTGYYGYTF.

The chain has TRBV4-1 and TRBJ2-7; 11 bases match TRBD1. The CDR3 covers 16 residues. From germline, CDR1 is MGHRA and CDR2 YSYEKL. The trim removed 4 bases at V and 2 bases at J, leaving 7 bases unmatched. DNA of the CDR3: TGCGCCAGCAGCCGGAGGGGGACAGGGGGTCCCTACGAGCAGTACTTC. It translates to CASSRRGTGGPYEQYF.

The chain couples TRBV6-1 to TRBJ1-4; no reliable D call. This CDR3 is 15 amino acids long. V lost 8 bases to trimming and J lost 4 bases, with 17 bases between them. Germline assignment: CDR1 MNHNS and CDR2 SASEGT. This CDR3 is CASLTFSGINEKLFF. DNA of the CDR3: TGTGCCAGCTTGACATTCTCTGGGATTAATGAAAAACTGTTTTTT.